Below are 10 T cell receptor beta chains sequenced from a single sample in a study of cytomegalovirus exposure and HLA in healthy donors. PCR amplification relied on 60 Vbeta primers (plus 13 Jbeta primers). Produced via immunoSEQ multiplex PCR; TCRdb's table is partial and in-frame only. The sample shows over 150,000 clones, 65% to 85% of them seen only once. The specimen was PBMCs. All receptors derive from a woman aged 40-49 years in good health and CMV-seropositive.

J is TRBJ2-5 and V is TRBV11-3, with 7 bases aligning to TRBD1. CDR1 is SGHNT and CDR2 is YENEEA in the germline V gene. V shed 3 bases, J shed 4 bases, and the junction held 5 bases outside the gene matches. CDR3 length equals 14 residues. CDR3 region: CASSLRTGSETQYF. DNA for the CDR3: TGTGCCAGCAGCTTGAGGACAGGATCAGAGACCCAGTACTTC.

The chain is built from TRBV27 and TRBJ1-1; D not resolved. This CDR3 comprises 13 residues. V was shortened by 6 bases and J by 0 bases, with 8 bases between the two germline ends. The germline CDR1 and CDR2 sequences are MNHEY and SMNVEV (reference sequence). CDR3 in amino acids: CASSLSLNTEAFF. The CDR3 bases are TGTGCCAGCAGCTTGAGCCTGAACACTGAAGCTTTCTTT.

This rearrangement joins TRBV11-2 to TRBJ1-2, with TRBD1 matching 8 bases. The germline CDR1 and CDR2 sequences are SGHAT and FQNNGV. J lost 1 base, V lost 5 bases, and 6 bases had no gene match. This CDR3 spans 15 amino acids. The CDR3 region is CASSARDRNNYGYTF. In nucleotides, the CDR3 is TGTGCCAGCAGCGCCCGGGACAGGAATAACTATGGCTACACCTTC. The entire variable domain, with the rest obtained from reference TRBV11-2 and TRBJ1-2, is as follows: EAGVAQSPRYKIIEKRQSVAFWCNPISGHATLYWYQQILGQGPKLLIQFQNNGVVDDSQLPKDRFSAERLKGVDSTLKIQPAKLEDSAVYLCASSARDRNNYGYTFGSGTRLTVV.

This clone was recorded a few times. The chain recombines TRBV4-2 with TRBJ2-1, with TRBD2 as a possible D gene (5 bases). Per germline, CDR1 LGHNA and CDR2 YNFKEQ. Trimming shortened V by 0 bases and J by 10 bases, and 13 bases separated the two germline ends. This CDR3 is built from 14 residues. CDR3 coding DNA: TGTGCCAGCAGCCAAGATGGGAGCGGCTACGAGCAGTTCTTC. Protein: CASSQDGSGYEQFF.

The chain uses TRBV18 and TRBJ2-3; 9 bases agree with TRBD1. Germline V gives CDR1 KGHSH, CDR2 LQKENI. This CDR3 is 15 amino acids long. The trim removed 1 base at V and 4 bases at J, leaving 3 bases unmatched. CDR3: CASSPLDRGADTQYF. DNA for the CDR3: TGTGCCAGCTCACCACTCGACAGGGGGGCAGATACGCAGTATTTT.

The J gene is TRBJ2-1, the V gene TRBV28; no firm D call. The germline gives CDR1 MDHEN, CDR2 SYDVKM. V gave up 5 bases and J gave up 9 bases, with 11 bases separating them. This CDR3 has 12 residues. The CDR3 loop is CASSLTTGEQFF. CDR3 DNA: TGTGCCAGCAGTCTCACTACGGGTGAGCAGTTCTTC.

The gene calls are TRBV18 and TRBJ2-5; D may be TRBD2 (5 bases). The CDR3 runs 11 residues. Trimming cost V 3 bases and J 9 bases, with 8 bases left between them. Germline-derived CDR1 and CDR2 are KGHSH and LQKENI. The CDR3 region has the DNA TGTGCCAGCTCACCCGGTAGCGCCCAGTACTTC. Encoded protein: CASSPGSAQYF.

Only a few counts were recorded for this clone. V usage is TRBV19 and J usage is TRBJ1-4; no clear D. CDR3 length equals 14 residues. The V end was cut by 6 bases, the J end by 5 bases, with 13 bases between. Germline V gives CDR1 LNHDA, CDR2 SQIVND (reference sequence). CDR3 amino acids: CASSPPGRNEKLFF. The CDR3 nucleotides are TGTGCCAGTAGCCCTCCGGGGAGGAATGAAAAACTGTTTTTT.

This chain uses TRBV27 with TRBJ2-7; 12 bases line up with TRBD2. Germline trimming cut 5 bases from V and 5 bases from J; bases unmatched to any gene: 10. CDR3 size: 16 residues. Germline V gene lookup returns CDR1 MNHEY and CDR2 SMNVEV (reference sequence). CDR3 DNA sequence: TGTGCCAGCAGTATACTTCTAGCGGGAGGGCCTAACGAGCAGTACTTC. Encoded protein: CASSILLAGGPNEQYF.

The CDR3 DNA is TGTGCCAGCAGTGAAATGGGACAGCTTAATGAAAAACTGTTTTTT. Translating gives CASSEMGQLNEKLFF. V is TRBV6-1 and J is TRBJ1-4, with 7 bases matching TRBD1. V gave up 2 bases and J gave up 4 bases; unmatched junction bases: 4. Germline assignment: CDR1 MNHNS and CDR2 SASEGT. The CDR3 has 15 amino acids.